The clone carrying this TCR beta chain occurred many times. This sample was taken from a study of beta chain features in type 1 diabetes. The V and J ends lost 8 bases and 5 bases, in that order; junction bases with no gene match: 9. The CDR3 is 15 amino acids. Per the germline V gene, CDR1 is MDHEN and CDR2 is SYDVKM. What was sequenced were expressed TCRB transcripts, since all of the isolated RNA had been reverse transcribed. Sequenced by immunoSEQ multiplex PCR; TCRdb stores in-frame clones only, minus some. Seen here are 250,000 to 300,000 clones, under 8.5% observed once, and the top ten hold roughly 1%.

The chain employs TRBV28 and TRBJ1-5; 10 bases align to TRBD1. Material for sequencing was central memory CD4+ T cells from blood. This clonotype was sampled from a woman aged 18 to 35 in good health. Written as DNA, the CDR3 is TGTGCCAGCTCCCCAGGCGGACAGGGGGATCAGCCCCAGCATTTT. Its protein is CASSPGGQGDQPQHF.